What follows are 6 T cell receptor beta chains derived from one specimen sequenced in a study of T cells in localized non-small cell lung cancer. TCRdb's table, derived via immunoSEQ multiplex PCR, lists solely in-frame clones and lacks some. The sample lists over 40,000 clones; over 70% were seen once. This material consisted of peripheral blood mononuclear cells, taken before any cancer treatment. Receptors originate from a man aged 40-75 years with stage III lung adenocarcinoma.

The chain couples TRBV2 to TRBJ1-5, with D unclear. The germline gives CDR1 SNHLY, CDR2 FYNNEI. The CDR3 totals 12 residues. V lost 7 bases and J 5 bases, leaving 9 bases between the germline ends. The CDR3 DNA is TGTGCCAGCAACTCCCAAGATCAGCCCCAGCATTTT. Translation gives CASNSQDQPQHF.

The chain uses TRBV29-1 and TRBJ2-2, with D possibly TRBD1 on 5 matching bases. The V and J ends lost 4 bases and 0 bases respectively, with 9 bases between them. CDR1 and CDR2 from the germline V gene are SQVTM and ANQGSEA. CDR3 length: 14 residues. The CDR3 is CSVAGHTNTGELFF. DNA of the CDR3: TGCAGCGTTGCTGGACATACGAACACCGGGGAGCTGTTTTTT.

The chain employs TRBV19 and TRBJ2-5, with D possibly TRBD1 on 5 matching bases. This CDR3 has 15 residues. Germline CDR1 LNHDA, CDR2 SQIVND (reference sequence). With 2 bases removed from V and 5 bases from J, the gap between germline ends came to 15 bases. The CDR3 DNA sequence: TGTGCCAGTAGTATAAACGTTCCAGGGTCGGAGACCCAGTACTTC. Amino acids: CASSINVPGSETQYF.

The chain recombines TRBV7-7 with TRBJ2-2; D not resolved. V lost 3 bases, J lost 1 base, and 6 bases lay in between. The germline V gene encodes CDR1 SSHAT and CDR2 FNYEAQ (reference sequence). The CDR3 runs 14 residues. The CDR3 reads CASSFSENTGELFF. In nucleotides, the CDR3 is TGTGCCAGCAGCTTTTCGGAGAACACCGGGGAGCTGTTTTTT.

The V call is TRBV11-2, the J call TRBJ2-7, with D unclear. The germline V gene encodes CDR1 SGHAT and CDR2 FQNNGV. With 2 bases removed from V and 0 bases from J, the gap between germline ends came to 8 bases. This CDR3 has 14 residues. The CDR3 spells CASSLSMSSYEQYF. For the CDR3, the DNA is TGTGCCAGCAGCTTATCCATGAGCTCCTACGAGCAGTACTTC.

The sample holds a few counts of this clone. V and J are TRBV4-3 and TRBJ1-2, with 8 bases aligning to TRBD1. This CDR3 contains 16 residues. Trimming took 1 base from V and 4 from J; bases not matched to a gene: 8. Per the germline V gene, CDR1 is LGHNA and CDR2 is YSLEER. CDR3 nucleotides: TGCGCCAGCAGCCAAGCAGGCAGGGGGCGCGGCTATGGCTACACCTTC. This codes for CASSQAGRGRGYGYTF.